The 20 T cell receptor beta chains given below trace back to one sample, sequenced in a study of cytotoxic CD8 clonotypes in ibrutinib-treated CLL (dated by TCRdb to the early 2020s). The library was made by the immunoSEQ multiplex PCR assay. TCRdb took this table from immuneACCESS and kept in-frame rearrangements with V and J called. Such tables lack part of the clones; where checked against another copy, unresolved V genes explain under half of the gap, and the rest is unexplained. Recorded for this sample are 100,000 to 150,000 clones; approximately 83% of them occurred a single time. Around 2% of the sample is taken by the ten largest. The intended sense of this specimen's time point label: approximately 25 months on ibrutinib. Sample: PBMCs, taken after 24 months of ibrutinib treatment. These receptors originate from a human donor with chronic lymphocytic leukemia.

This clone was recorded only once. The chain combines TRBV29-1 with TRBJ2-1; 16 nucleotides agree with TRBD2. The germline CDR1 and CDR2 sequences are SQVTM and ANQGSEA. CDR3 length: 19 amino acids. V trimming: 5 bases; J trimming: 7 bases; junction bases outside the gene matches: 17. The DNA of the CDR3 is TGCAGCGTTAATTCGGGACTAGCGGGAGGGGATATGCCCCGGAATGAGCAGTTCTTC. It translates to CSVNSGLAGGDMPRNEQFF.

The chain couples TRBV11-3 to TRBJ2-1; D not certain. V shed 5 bases and J shed 10 bases, with 15 bases lying between them. The V gene's germline CDR1 is SGHNT and CDR2 YENEEA. The CDR3 runs to 13 residues. The CDR3 reads CASSPGRAGEQFF. CDR3 coding DNA: TGTGCCAGCAGCCCCGGAAGGGCTGGGGAGCAGTTCTTC.

The chain has TRBV9 and TRBJ2-7, with 10 bases lining up with TRBD2. The CDR3 totals 15 residues. With 1 base clipped from V and 2 bases from J, the junction kept 3 bases outside the gene matches. Germline-derived CDR1 and CDR2 are SGDLS and YYNGEE. The CDR3 here is CASSVSSGGPYEQYF. CDR3 DNA: TGTGCCAGCAGCGTATCTAGCGGGGGCCCCTACGAGCAGTACTTC.

This rearrangement joins TRBV2 to TRBJ1-4; D is possibly TRBD1 (6 bases). The CDR3 is 15 residues long. Germline-derived CDR1 and CDR2 are SNHLY and FYNNEI. The germline V and J ends were trimmed by 5 bases and 3 bases, with 13 bases remaining between them. CDR3 sequence reads: CASSQRQASNEKLFF. The CDR3 DNA sequence: TGTGCCAGCAGTCAACGACAGGCCTCTAATGAAAAACTGTTTTTT.

V and J are TRBV19 and TRBJ2-7; D is uncertain. V dropped 5 bases and J dropped 2 bases, with 22 bases sitting between them. CDR1 and CDR2 from the germline V gene are LNHDA and SQIVND (reference sequence). This CDR3 comprises 17 residues. The CDR3 DNA reads as TGTGCCAGTAGTCCCCACCCCGGCGAAATATTAACCTACGAGCAGTACTTC. Its translation: CASSPHPGEILTYEQYF.

The V gene is TRBV4-3, the J gene TRBJ2-7; D remains unclear. Trimming pared 0 bases from V and 0 bases from J, leaving 9 bases between. This CDR3 comprises 15 residues. Germline V lookup: CDR1 LGHNA, CDR2 YSLEER. The CDR3 sequence is CASSQEGSSSYEQYF. As DNA, the CDR3 is TGCGCCAGCAGCCAAGAGGGGTCGAGCTCCTACGAGCAGTACTTC.

With regard to this clone: This specimen includes other DNA sequences encoding the same CDR3. The rearrangement links TRBV6-1 to TRBJ1-5; 8 nucleotides line up with TRBD1. The CDR3 consists of 15 residues. V lost 3 bases, J lost 4 bases, and 5 bases stayed unmatched. Per germline, CDR1 MNHNS and CDR2 SASEGT. The CDR3 protein is CASSDQDRANQPQHF. The CDR3 nucleotides read TGTGCCAGCAGTGATCAGGACAGGGCGAATCAGCCCCAGCATTTT.

This clone rates as medium-sized. The chain has TRBV7-9 and TRBJ1-2, with 8 bases matching TRBD1. The CDR3 spans 16 residues. V dropped 5 bases and J dropped 0; count of bases not matched to a gene: 8. CDR1 and CDR2 from the germline V gene are SEHNR and FQNEAQ (reference sequence). As DNA, the CDR3 is TGTGCCAGCAGCGAGGGGACAGGCTCTTCTAACTATGGCTACACCTTC. It is translated as CASSEGTGSSNYGYTF.

The chain links TRBV19 to TRBJ1-2; D perhaps matches TRBD1 (5 bases). Germline V lookup: CDR1 LNHDA, CDR2 SQIVND (reference sequence). Trimming took off 3 bases at V and 8 bases at J, with 16 bases between the two ends. The CDR3 covers 14 residues. As DNA, the CDR3 is TGTGCCAGTAGTATGGGGCAGGCATCGAGGGGCTACACCTTC. Protein sequence: CASSMGQASRGYTF.

J is TRBJ1-4 and V is TRBV2; maybe TRBD1 (6 bases). CDR1 and CDR2 from the germline V gene are SNHLY and FYNNEI. The CDR3 is 13 amino acids. V was shortened by 8 bases and J by 4 bases, with 11 bases between the two germline ends. The CDR3 sequence: CASGGGLNEKLFF. CDR3 DNA sequence: TGTGCCAGCGGAGGGGGACTTAATGAAAAACTGTTTTTT.

The J gene is TRBJ1-2, the V gene TRBV15; D is unclear. This CDR3 is built from 16 residues. Germline V CDR1 and CDR2: LNHNV, YYDKDF (reference sequence). V lost 0 bases and J 6 bases, leaving 17 bases between the germline ends. DNA for the CDR3: TGTGCCACCAGCAGAGATCAGGCGTATCCAGCCCATGGCTACACCTTC. The encoded protein is CATSRDQAYPAHGYTF.

The chain carries TRBV9 and TRBJ1-1; D is ambiguous. The CDR3 is 14 residues long. Germline V lookup: CDR1 SGDLS, CDR2 YYNGEE. V lost 0 bases and J lost 12, with 18 bases in between. CDR3 amino acids: CASSVDNRLGEPFF. The CDR3 bases are TGTGCCAGCAGCGTAGATAATCGGCTGGGAGAACCTTTCTTT.

V is TRBV10-3 and J is TRBJ1-4, with unresolved D. Trimming took off 3 bases at V and 0 bases at J, with 11 bases between the two ends. CDR1 and CDR2 from the germline V gene are ENHRY and SYGVKD. There are 16 residues in the CDR3. Here the CDR3 DNA reads TGTGCCATCAGTGATGTGGAACTAGCAACTAATGAAAAACTGTTTTTT. It is translated as CAISDVELATNEKLFF.

V usage is TRBV29-1 and J usage is TRBJ2-7; either TRBD1 or TRBD2 may supply D (5 bases each). V was cut by 6 bases and J by 0 bases, with 12 bases left in between. CDR3 length: 13 amino acids. Germline V CDR1 and CDR2: SQVTM, ANQGSEA. The CDR3 DNA follows: TGCAGCGTAGCCGGGACGTACTCCTACGAGCAGTACTTC. Protein: CSVAGTYSYEQYF.

The V and J genes are TRBV12-5 and TRBJ1-5; 11 nucleotides line up with TRBD1. The V segment lost 6 bases and the J segment 0 bases; nucleotides outside the gene matches: 7. The V gene's germline CDR1 is LGHNT and CDR2 FRNRAP. There are 17 residues in the CDR3. Here the CDR3 DNA reads TGTGCTAGTGGCCTGGACAGGGGGCTTACTAGCAATCAGCCCCAGCATTTT. Residues: CASGLDRGLTSNQPQHF.

This clone has just one count. DNA of the CDR3: TGCGCCAGCAGCTCGGGATACGGGGCGCGAGGTTCTGAAGCTTTCTTT. Translated, it gives CASSSGYGARGSEAFF. The chain uses TRBV5-1 and TRBJ1-1; tentatively, D is TRBD1 (5 bases). Germline values: CDR1 SGHRS, CDR2 YFSETQ. V was shortened by 3 bases and J by 6 bases, with 21 bases between the two germline ends. The CDR3 totals 16 residues.

This sequence joins TRBV6-5 and TRBJ1-1; 11 nucleotides line up with TRBD1. Germline V gene sequence: CDR1 MNHEY, CDR2 SVGAGI. V lost 4 bases, J lost 10 bases, and 14 bases stayed unmatched. This CDR3 has 16 amino acids. CDR3 residues: CASSLTGTGGPVGAFF. The DNA of the CDR3 is TGTGCCAGCAGTTTAACCGGGACAGGGGGGCCCGTGGGAGCTTTCTTT.

The rearrangement links TRBV6-5 to TRBJ2-7; possibly TRBD2 for D (6 bases). CDR3 length equals 13 residues. The germline V and J ends were trimmed by 0 bases and 3 bases, with 6 bases remaining between them. Germline V gene data show CDR1 as MNHEY and CDR2 as SVGAGI. The CDR3 loop reads CASSYSGLYEQYF. For the CDR3, the DNA is TGTGCCAGCAGTTACTCGGGACTCTACGAGCAGTACTTC.

This sequence joins TRBV5-1 and TRBJ1-2; 8 bases match TRBD1. Germline CDR1 reads SGHRS; CDR2 reads YFSETQ. The CDR3 contains 14 residues. Germline trimming cut 4 bases from V and 5 bases from J; bases unmatched to any gene: 7. This CDR3 reads CASSLTGEGYGYTF. The CDR3 DNA reads TGCGCCAGCAGCCTGACAGGGGAGGGATATGGCTACACCTTC.

In DNA, the CDR3 is TGTGCCAGCACCCGAGGGGACGGGAACACCGGGGAGCTGTTTTTT. The encoded protein is CASTRGDGNTGELFF. The chain recombines TRBV28 with TRBJ2-2; D possibly uses TRBD1 or TRBD2 (5 bases each). Germline lookup yields CDR1 MDHEN and CDR2 SYDVKM. The V and J ends lost 7 bases and 1 base respectively, with 13 bases between them. The CDR3 loop spans 15 amino acids.